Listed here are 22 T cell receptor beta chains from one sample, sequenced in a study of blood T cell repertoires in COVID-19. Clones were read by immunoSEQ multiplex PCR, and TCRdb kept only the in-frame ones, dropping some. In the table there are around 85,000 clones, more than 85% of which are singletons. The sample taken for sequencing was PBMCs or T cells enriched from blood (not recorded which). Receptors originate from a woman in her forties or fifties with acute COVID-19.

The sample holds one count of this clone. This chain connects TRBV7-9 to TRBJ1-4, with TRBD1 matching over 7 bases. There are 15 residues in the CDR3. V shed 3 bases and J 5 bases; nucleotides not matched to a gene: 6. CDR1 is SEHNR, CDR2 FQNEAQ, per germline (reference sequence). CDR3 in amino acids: CASSFSGTANEKLFF. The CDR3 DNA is TGTGCCAGCAGCTTTAGCGGGACAGCAAATGAAAAACTGTTTTTT.

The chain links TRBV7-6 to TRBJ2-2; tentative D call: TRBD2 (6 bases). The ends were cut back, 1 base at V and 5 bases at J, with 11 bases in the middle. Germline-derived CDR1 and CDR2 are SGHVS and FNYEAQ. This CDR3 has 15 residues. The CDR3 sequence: CASSLGTTKTGELFF. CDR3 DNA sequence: TGTGCCAGCAGCTTAGGGACTACCAAAACCGGGGAGCTGTTTTTT. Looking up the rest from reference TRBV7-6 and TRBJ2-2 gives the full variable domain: GAGVSQSPRYKVTKRGQDVALRCDPISGHVSLYWYRQALGQGPEFLTYFNYEAQQDKSGLPNDRFSAERPEGSISTLTIQRTEQRDSAMYRCASSLGTTKTGELFFGEGSRLTVL.

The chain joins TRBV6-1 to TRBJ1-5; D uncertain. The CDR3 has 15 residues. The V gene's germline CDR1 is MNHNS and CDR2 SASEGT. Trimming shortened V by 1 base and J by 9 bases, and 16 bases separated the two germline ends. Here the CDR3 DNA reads TGTGCCAGCAGTGAAGACAGAGCCACGAGTATGCCCCAGCATTTT. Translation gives CASSEDRATSMPQHF.

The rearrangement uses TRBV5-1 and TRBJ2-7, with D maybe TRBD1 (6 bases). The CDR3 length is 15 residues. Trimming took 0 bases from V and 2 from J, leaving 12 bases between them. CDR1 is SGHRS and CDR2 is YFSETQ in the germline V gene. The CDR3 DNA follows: TGCGCCAGCAGCTTGGGGAACAGGGCTACCTACGAGCAGTACTTC. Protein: CASSLGNRATYEQYF.

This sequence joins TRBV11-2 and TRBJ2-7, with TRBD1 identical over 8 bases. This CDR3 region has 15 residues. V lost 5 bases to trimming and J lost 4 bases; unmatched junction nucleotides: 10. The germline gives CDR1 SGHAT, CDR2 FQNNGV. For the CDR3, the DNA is TGTGCCAGCAGCCCTATCAGGGGGCTGGATTACGAGCAGTACTTC. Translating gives CASSPIRGLDYEQYF.

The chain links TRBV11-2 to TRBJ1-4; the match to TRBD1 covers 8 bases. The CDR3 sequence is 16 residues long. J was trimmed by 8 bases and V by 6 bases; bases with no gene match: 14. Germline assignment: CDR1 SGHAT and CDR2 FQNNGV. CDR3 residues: CASRGGQADSTEKLFF. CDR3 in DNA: TGTGCCAGCAGAGGGGGACAGGCCGACTCAACCGAAAAACTGTTTTTT.

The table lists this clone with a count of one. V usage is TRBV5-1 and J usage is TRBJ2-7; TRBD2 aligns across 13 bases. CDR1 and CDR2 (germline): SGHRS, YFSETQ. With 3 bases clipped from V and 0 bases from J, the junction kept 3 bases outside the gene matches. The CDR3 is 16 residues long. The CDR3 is CASSSGTSGASYEQYF. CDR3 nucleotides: TGCGCCAGCAGCTCTGGGACTAGCGGGGCCTCCTACGAGCAGTACTTC.

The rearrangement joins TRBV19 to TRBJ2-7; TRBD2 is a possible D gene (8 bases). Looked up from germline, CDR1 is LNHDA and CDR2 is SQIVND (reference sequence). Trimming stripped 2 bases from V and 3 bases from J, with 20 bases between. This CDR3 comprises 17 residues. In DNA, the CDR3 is TGTGCCAGTAGTATAACTTCGGGAGGGGGCTCGGTCTACGAGCAGTACTTC. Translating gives CASSITSGGGSVYEQYF.

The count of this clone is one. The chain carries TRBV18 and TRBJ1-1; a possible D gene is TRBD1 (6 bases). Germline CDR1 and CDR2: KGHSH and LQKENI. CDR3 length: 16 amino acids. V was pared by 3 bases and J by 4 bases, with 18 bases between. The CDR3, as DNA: TGTGCCAGCTCACCCGGACAGACTATGAGGGGCACTGAAGCTTTCTTT. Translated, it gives CASSPGQTMRGTEAFF.

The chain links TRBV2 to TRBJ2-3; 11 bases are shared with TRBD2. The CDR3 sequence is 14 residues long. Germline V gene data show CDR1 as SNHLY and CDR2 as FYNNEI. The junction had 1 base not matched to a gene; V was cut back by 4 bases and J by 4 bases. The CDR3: CASSVAGGADTQYF. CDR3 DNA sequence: TGTGCCAGCAGTGTAGCGGGAGGGGCAGATACGCAGTATTTT.

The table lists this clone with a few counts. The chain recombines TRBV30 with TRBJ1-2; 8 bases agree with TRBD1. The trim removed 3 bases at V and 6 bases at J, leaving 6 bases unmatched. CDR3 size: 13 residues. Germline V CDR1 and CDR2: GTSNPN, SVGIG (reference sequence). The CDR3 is CAWRDRVIDGYTF. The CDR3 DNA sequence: TGTGCCTGGAGGGACAGGGTTATCGATGGCTACACCTTC.

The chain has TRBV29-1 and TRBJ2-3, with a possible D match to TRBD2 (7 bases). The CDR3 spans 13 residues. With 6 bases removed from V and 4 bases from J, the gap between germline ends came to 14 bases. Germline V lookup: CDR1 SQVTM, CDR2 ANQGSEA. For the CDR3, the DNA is TGCAGCGTGGGGGGCGGGAGCCCAGATACGCAGTATTTT. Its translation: CSVGGGSPDTQYF.

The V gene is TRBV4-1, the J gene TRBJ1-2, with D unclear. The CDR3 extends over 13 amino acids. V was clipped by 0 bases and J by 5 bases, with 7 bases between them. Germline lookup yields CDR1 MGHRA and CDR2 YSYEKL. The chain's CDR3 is CASSQETGYGYTF. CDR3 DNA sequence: TGCGCCAGCAGCCAAGAAACCGGTTATGGCTACACCTTC.

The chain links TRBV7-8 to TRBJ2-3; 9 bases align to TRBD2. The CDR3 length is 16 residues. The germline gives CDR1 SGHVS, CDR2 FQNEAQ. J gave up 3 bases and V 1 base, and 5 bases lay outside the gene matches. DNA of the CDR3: TGTGCCAGCAGCTTAGTCAGCGGGAGGCAAACAGATACGCAGTATTTT. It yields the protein CASSLVSGRQTDTQYF.

CDR3 DNA sequence: TGTGCCACCAGTGATCCCAGGACTAGCCGGGGGGCCGGGGAGCTGTTTTTT. Translated, it gives CATSDPRTSRGAGELFF. The rearrangement joins TRBV24-1 to TRBJ2-2; 8 bases match TRBD2. With 3 bases clipped from V and 6 bases from J, the junction kept 11 bases outside the gene matches. The CDR3 length is 17 residues. Germline CDR1 and CDR2: KGHDR and SFDVKD.

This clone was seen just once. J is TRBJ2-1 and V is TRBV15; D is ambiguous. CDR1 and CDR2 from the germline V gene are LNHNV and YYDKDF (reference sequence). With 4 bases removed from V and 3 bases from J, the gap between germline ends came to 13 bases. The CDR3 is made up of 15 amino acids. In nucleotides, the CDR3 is TGTGCCACCAGCATCTCACTTGACTTCTACAATGAGCAGTTCTTC. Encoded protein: CATSISLDFYNEQFF.

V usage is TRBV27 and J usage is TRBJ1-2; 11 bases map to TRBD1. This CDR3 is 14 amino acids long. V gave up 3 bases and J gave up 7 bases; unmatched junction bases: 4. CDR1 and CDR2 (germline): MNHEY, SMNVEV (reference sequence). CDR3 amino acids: CASSLDRGLFGYTF. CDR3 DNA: TGTGCCAGCAGTTTGGACAGGGGGCTTTTTGGCTACACCTTC.

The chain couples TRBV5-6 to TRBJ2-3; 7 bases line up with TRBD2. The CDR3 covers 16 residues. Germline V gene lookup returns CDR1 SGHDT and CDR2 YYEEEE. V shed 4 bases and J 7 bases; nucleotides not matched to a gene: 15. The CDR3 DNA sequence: TGTGCCAGCAGCCCGATTGGGGGGAGGGCCGCATATACGCAGTATTTT. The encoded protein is CASSPIGGRAAYTQYF.

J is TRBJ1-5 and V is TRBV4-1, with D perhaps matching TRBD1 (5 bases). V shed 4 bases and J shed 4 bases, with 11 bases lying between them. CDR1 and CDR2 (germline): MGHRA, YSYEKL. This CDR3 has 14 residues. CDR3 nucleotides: TGCGCCAGCAGCCCTCACGGGGGGAATCAGCCCCAGCATTTT. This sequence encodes CASSPHGGNQPQHF.

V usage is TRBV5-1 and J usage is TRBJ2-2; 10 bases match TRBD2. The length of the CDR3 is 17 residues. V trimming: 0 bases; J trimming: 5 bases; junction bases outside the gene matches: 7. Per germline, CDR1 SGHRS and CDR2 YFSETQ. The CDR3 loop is CASSLGLAGEGTGELFF. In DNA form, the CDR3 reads TGCGCCAGCAGCTTGGGTCTAGCGGGAGAAGGGACCGGGGAGCTGTTTTTT.

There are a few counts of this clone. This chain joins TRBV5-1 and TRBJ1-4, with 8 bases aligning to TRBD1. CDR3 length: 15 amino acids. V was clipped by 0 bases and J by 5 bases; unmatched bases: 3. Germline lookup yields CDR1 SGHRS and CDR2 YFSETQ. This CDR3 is CASSLVGTGNEKLFF. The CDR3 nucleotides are TGCGCCAGCAGCTTGGTAGGGACAGGAAATGAAAAACTGTTTTTT.

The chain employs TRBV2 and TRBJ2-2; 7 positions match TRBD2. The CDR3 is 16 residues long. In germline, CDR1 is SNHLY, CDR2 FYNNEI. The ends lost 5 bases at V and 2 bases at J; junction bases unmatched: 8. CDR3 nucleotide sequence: TGTGCCAGCAGTCAAGGAGCGGGACGAAACACCGGGGAGCTGTTTTTT. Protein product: CASSQGAGRNTGELFF. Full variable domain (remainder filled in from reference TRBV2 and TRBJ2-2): EPEVTQTPSHQVTQMGQEVILRCVPISNHLYFYWYRQILGQKVEFLVSFYNNEISEKSEIFDDQFSVERPDGSNFTLKIRSTKLEDSAMYFCASSQGAGRNTGELFFGEGSRLTVL.